This T cell receptor beta chain was identified during a study of blood T cell repertoires in COVID-19 (dated by TCRdb to 2018 to 2020). Concerning the study at large: Samples from collaborators originated in the United States, Italy and Spain and spanned both the acute and convalescent phases of COVID-19. The material from the prospective study consisted of cDNA or gDNA derived from T cells, B-cell-depleted T cells, or PBMCs. Subjects who had been exposed to COVID-19, were actively infected with it, or had recovered from it provided the deeply sampled blood TCRbeta repertoires that made up the dataset. The repertoires were released in a freely available public database meant as a resource for research on the immune response to SARS-CoV-2. Samples came from the ongoing ImmuneRACE study (first 160 participants) plus 1,254 subjects from 6 global collaborators. A de-identified subject ID, COVID-19 status, age in years and sex were almost always included in the sample metadata. HLA class I and class II types, where available, came from metadata supplied by the sample provider rather than from assay-based typing. Broader findings and caveats from the paper: The amount of clinical and demographic metadata varied by source and participant and was provided uncurated.

In this sample, this clone turned up once. The antigen this receptor binds is unknown. Nothing much larger sits one base from this clone, and base qualities are not available. The CDR3 sequence holds 18 residues, the cysteine and phenylalanine included. The DNA shown is the 54-base CDR3, in frame from base 1. The germline V gene yields MDHEN for CDR1 and SYDVKM for CDR2. V is shortened by 5 bases, J by 1 base, and the region joining them spans 23 bases. Each collaborating institution followed its own protocols to collect whole blood in K2EDTA tubes. Collaborator samples were shipped for TCRbeta analysis as frozen whole blood, isolated PBMCs, or DNA extracted from either sample type. TCRbeta CDR3 regions were amplified from genomic DNA by means of the immunoSEQ Assay, a bias-controlled multiplex PCR. The authors' analysis ran thus. The number of nucleated cells in each sample was estimated by amplification of reference gene primers within the assay. To quantify the absolute abundance of each unique TCRbeta CDR3 rearrangement, sequence reads were collapsed and filtered. Productive Simpson clonality was computed per sample as the square root of Simpson's diversity index over productive rearrangements. Not all clones reach the TCRdb copy of this immuneACCESS table, which keeps in-frame sequences only. Checked studies attribute under half of the gap to unresolved V genes and leave the rest unexplained. For V, J and clone size, that table is used; D and trimming come from the DNA. In this sample the table shows some 99,000 clones, around four fifths of which occur a single time. The ten largest clones represent 18% of the sample.

Material for sequencing was peripheral blood. The receptor was isolated from an older woman with acute or convalescent COVID-19. In this chain, TRBV28 is recombined with TRBJ1-1, with the D segment identity uncertain. The encoded CDR3 is CASSVIRTWGAENTEAFF. The DNA is as follows: TGTGCCAGCAGTGTCATTCGGACTTGGGGAGCGGAGAACACTGAAGCTTTCTTT.